The 2 T cell receptor beta chains below were found in one sample sequenced in a study of early T cells in non-severe SARS-CoV-2 infection. MiXCR, run by TCRdb on the 5' RACE reads, gives a single entry per CDR3 protein. The data hold some 75,000 distinct CDR3 sequences, with approximately 13% observed a single time. Sequencing input: whole blood. These receptors were collected from an adult who was a healthcare worker with PCR-confirmed SARS-CoV-2 infection or an uninfected control (not recorded which).

This clonotype occurred many times. The rearrangement uses TRBV6-5 and TRBJ2-4, with 11 positions matching TRBD2. Trimming at V came to 5 bases and at J to 9 bases, leaving 6 bases not matched to a gene. The CDR3 is 14 residues long. Germline CDR1 and CDR2: MNHEY and SVGAGI. Written as DNA, the CDR3 is TGTGCCAGCAGTACCTCTAGCGGGGGGATCATTCAGTACTTC. Amino acids: CASSTSSGGIIQYF.

This clonotype has at least ten counts. This sequence joins TRBV12-3 or TRBV12-4 and TRBJ1-6; possible D gene TRBD1, 6 bases. CDR3 length: 15 residues. V was trimmed by 4 bases and J by 10 bases, leaving 17 bases between them. DNA for the CDR3: TGTGCCAGCAGTTATGAGAACAGGGCAGGATCACCCCTCCACTTT. This codes for CASSYENRAGSPLHF.